This T cell receptor beta chain was observed in a study of tumor and adjacent non-tumor tissue in lung cancer. Study-wide points: Tumor repertoires had a smaller top 100 clone share than normal lung. TCR diversity was significantly greater in tumor than normal lung tissue. Higher tumor TCR diversity was associated with shorter survival.

RNA was extracted from bulk tissue without any cell sorting. Chemotherapy-naive patients with new lung cancer underwent thoracic surgery in China, August–November 2014. Trimming cost V 10 bases and J 2 bases, with 17 bases left between them. The CDR3 is 14 amino acids. The germline V gene has CDR1 MNHEY and CDR2 SVGEGT. Three rounds of nested PCR, following a modified ARM-PCR protocol, produced the TCRbeta library. TCRdb redid the calling of the multiplex PCR reads with MiXCR, one entry per CDR3 protein. This table holds 90,000 to 110,000 distinct CDR3 sequences, roughly 74% found once. In this sample, this clonotype turned up once. Its cognate antigen is unknown.

The source material was lung tumor tissue. The rearrangement joins TRBV6-2 or TRBV6-3 to TRBJ2-5; no definite D call. The source of this sequence is a woman aged 55-69 years with non-small cell lung cancer. CDR3 sequence reads: CANKKTAQQETQYF. DNA of the CDR3: TGTGCCAACAAAAAAACAGCCCAACAAGAGACCCAGTACTTC.